A single sample gave rise to the 8 T cell receptor beta chains below, sequenced in a study of blood T cell repertoires in COVID-19. Assay: immunoSEQ multiplex PCR; the TCRdb copy retains only in-frame clones and omits some. The sample lists about 190,000 clones, 70% to 85% occurring once. Sequenced: PBMCs or T cells enriched from blood (not recorded which). These receptors were obtained from a woman in her 50s who had recovered from COVID-19.

The rearrangement uses TRBV30 and TRBJ2-1, with D maybe TRBD1 (6 bases). The V gene lost 5 bases and the J gene lost 6 bases, with 14 bases spanning the gap. The CDR3 is 13 amino acids. Germline V gene data show CDR1 as GTSNPN and CDR2 as SVGIG (reference sequence). CDR3 sequence (DNA): TGTGCCTGGGGTAACAGGGTTACCAATGAGCAGTTCTTC. It codes for CAWGNRVTNEQFF.

The chain uses TRBV3-1 (or the pseudogene TRBV3-2) and TRBJ2-5, with TRBD2 matching over 8 bases. Per the germline V gene, CDR1 is LGHDT and CDR2 is YNNKEL (reference sequence). The junction had 9 bases not matched to a gene; V was cut back by 4 bases and J by 5 bases. This CDR3 comprises 15 residues. In DNA, the CDR3 is TGTGCCAGCAGCCCCCCCCGGGGGGGGGCGGAGACCCAGTACTTC. This sequence encodes CASSPPRGGAETQYF.

The chain is built from TRBV29-1 and TRBJ1-4, with TRBD1 matching 9 bases. J was trimmed by 3 bases and V by 5 bases; bases with no gene match: 7. Per germline, CDR1 SQVTM and CDR2 ANQGSEA. The CDR3 has 15 residues. The CDR3 protein is CSVSPGQGPNEKLFF. DNA for the CDR3: TGCAGCGTTTCCCCGGGACAGGGACCTAATGAAAAACTGTTTTTT. The full variable domain, in which reference TRBV29-1 and TRBJ1-4 provide the parts outside the CDR3, is SAVISQKPSRDICQRGTSLTIQCQVDSQVTMMFWYRQQPGQSLTLIATANQGSEATYESGFVIDKFPISRPNLTFSTLTVSNMSPEDSSIYLCSVSPGQGPNEKLFFGSGTQLSVL.

Only a few counts were recorded for this clone. This sequence joins TRBV5-1 and TRBJ1-6, with D possibly matching TRBD1 (6 bases). The germline V and J ends were trimmed by 7 bases and 7 bases, with 15 bases remaining between them. The CDR3 loop spans 14 amino acids. In germline, CDR1 is SGHRS, CDR2 YFSETQ. This CDR3 reads CASQYGGQNSPLHF. As DNA, the CDR3 is TGCGCCAGCCAATACGGTGGACAGAATTCACCCCTCCACTTT.

This sequence joins TRBV28 and TRBJ1-6; D gene unclear. Deletions cut 2 bases from V and 14 bases from J, with 10 bases between. Germline V lookup: CDR1 MDHEN, CDR2 SYDVKM. The CDR3 covers 12 residues. As DNA, the CDR3 is TGTGCCAGCAGTTTAAGAGGAGAATCCCTCCACTTT. Translated, it gives CASSLRGESLHF.

The V and J genes are TRBV7-2 and TRBJ2-5; 8 bases align to TRBD2. After removal of 4 bases from V and 5 bases from J, the junction contained 6 bases not matched to a gene. The germline gives CDR1 SGHTA, CDR2 FQGNSA. CDR3 size: 14 residues. The CDR3 here is CASSSGGVRETQYF. For the CDR3, the DNA is TGTGCCAGCAGCTCGGGGGGGGTGCGGGAGACCCAGTACTTC.

For this clone: The junction departs from the called germline gene at one end, perhaps through a read error. The J gene is TRBJ1-2, the V gene TRBV20-1; D is unresolved. The length of the CDR3 is 11 residues. The germline V gene encodes CDR1 DFQATT and CDR2 SNEGSKA (reference sequence). The CDR3 reads CSWNSGYGYTF. In DNA form, the CDR3 reads TGTAGTTGGAACTCGGGCTATGGCTACACCTTC.

Here the CDR3 DNA reads TGTGCCTGGAGTGTACCGGCCCAGCGGGGCTCCTACGAGCAGTACTTC. This translates into CAWSVPAQRGSYEQYF. The V gene is TRBV30, the J gene TRBJ2-7; TRBD2 agrees at 7 bases. Germline V gene data show CDR1 as GTSNPN and CDR2 as SVGIG (reference sequence). CDR3 size: 16 residues. The V and J ends lost 0 bases and 0 bases, in that order; junction bases with no gene match: 8.